This entry lists 10 T cell receptor beta chains sequenced from one sample in a study of regulatory T cells in long-lasting Graves disease. Time point noted: persistent/refractory GD, antithyroid drugs over 5 years with positive TRAb. TCR sequences were obtained from RNA taken from PBMCs. Building the TCR beta libraries relied on iRepertoire HTBI primers, and CDR3 regions underwent Arm-PCR. TCRdb analysed the multiplex PCR reads with MiXCR anew, one entry per CDR3 protein. The table records approximately 690,000 distinct CDR3 sequences, 25% to 35% of them present only once. The sample was peripheral blood mononuclear cells (PBMCs), taken when the disease was refractory, from a patient treated with antithyroid drugs. All receptors derive from a female donor with Graves disease.

The V call is TRBV5-1, the J call TRBJ1-2, with 7 bases matching TRBD1. The trim removed 6 bases at V and 7 bases at J, leaving 15 bases unmatched. The length of the CDR3 is 15 residues. In germline, CDR1 is SGHRS, CDR2 YFSETQ. The CDR3 sequence is CASKGQTNTLGGYTF. The CDR3 DNA reads TGCGCCAGCAAGGGACAGACTAATACCCTAGGTGGCTACACCTTC.

The chain links TRBV19 to TRBJ1-2; 10 nucleotides align to TRBD1. J gave up 7 bases and V 11 bases, and 16 bases lay outside the gene matches. CDR1 and CDR2 (germline): LNHDA, SQIVND (reference sequence). This CDR3 has 15 residues. This chain's CDR3 is CAVSRGTGESVGYTF. The CDR3 nucleotides are TGTGCCGTTAGTAGGGGGACAGGGGAGTCGGTTGGCTACACCTTC. The full variable domain, its missing parts supplied by reference TRBV19 and TRBJ1-2, is DGGITQSPKYLFRKEGQNVTLSCEQNLNHDAMYWYRQDPGQGLRLIYYSQIVNDFQKGDIAEGYSVSREKKESFPLTVTSAQKNPTAFYLCAVSRGTGESVGYTFGSGTRLTVV.

The sample holds many counts of this clonotype. The J gene is TRBJ1-4, the V gene TRBV28, with D possibly matching TRBD1 (5 bases). The length of the CDR3 is 16 residues. Germline V lookup: CDR1 MDHEN, CDR2 SYDVKM. Trimming removed 6 bases at V and 5 bases at J, with 19 bases between. The CDR3 loop is CASSSPIPGTNEKLFF. The CDR3 nucleotides read TGTGCCAGCAGCTCCCCGATTCCAGGGACGAATGAAAAACTGTTTTTT.

CDR3 in amino acids: CASSLRGGKDQPQHF. DNA for the CDR3: TGCGCCAGCAGCTTGAGGGGAGGGAAAGATCAGCCCCAGCATTTT. The gene calls are TRBV5-1 and TRBJ1-5, with D perhaps matching TRBD1 (5 bases). Trimming left V 1 base short and J 5 bases short, with 13 bases between. Germline-derived CDR1 and CDR2 are SGHRS and YFSETQ. The CDR3 length is 15 residues.

This clonotype has a handful of counts. The chain employs TRBV3-1 and TRBJ1-2; 7 bases match TRBD1. The CDR3 contains 14 residues. The V and J ends lost 4 bases and 4 bases, in that order; junction bases with no gene match: 6. The germline gives CDR1 LGHDT, CDR2 YNNKEL (reference sequence). CDR3 DNA sequence: TGTGCCAGCAGCCGGACAGGCCGACCCTATGGCTACACCTTC. It encodes CASSRTGRPYGYTF.

This clonotype showed up just a few times. The V call is TRBV6-2 or TRBV6-3, the J call TRBJ1-2; 8 bases are a match to TRBD1. V was pared by 2 bases and J by 2 bases, with 10 bases of the junction left unmatched. The CDR3 covers 17 residues. The V gene's germline CDR1 is MNHEY and CDR2 SVGEGT. The CDR3 coding sequence is TGTGCCAGCAGTTACCCGGAGCGGACAGGGCAAAACTATGGCTACACCTTC. It specifies CASSYPERTGQNYGYTF.

The table lists this clonotype with a few counts. The J gene is TRBJ1-1, the V gene TRBV2, with D tentatively TRBD1 (5 bases). Germline values: CDR1 SNHLY, CDR2 FYNNEI. Trimming stripped 6 bases from V and 8 bases from J, with 13 bases between. There are 12 residues in the CDR3. CDR3 loop: CASSAGGGEAFF. The CDR3 nucleotides are TGTGCCAGCAGCGCCGGGGGGGGGGAAGCTTTCTTT.

This clonotype was detected a few times. V gene TRBV19 combines with J gene TRBJ1-1; D ambiguous. Deletions cut 5 bases from V and 0 bases from J, with 13 bases between. From germline, CDR1 is LNHDA and CDR2 SQIVND (reference sequence). The CDR3 is 15 amino acids. CDR3 sequence reads: CASSAGLIMNTEAFF. For the CDR3, the DNA is TGTGCCAGTAGTGCTGGGCTGATCATGAACACTGAAGCTTTCTTT.

This clonotype showed up just a few times. CDR3 in DNA: TGCAGTGCTAGAGTAAGCGGGGGTAGGCAGCCCCAGCATTTT. It yields the protein CSARVSGGRQPQHF. J is TRBJ1-5 and V is TRBV20-1; D perhaps matches TRBD1 (5 bases). The length of the CDR3 is 14 residues. V was clipped by 1 base and J by 7 bases, with 14 bases between them. CDR1 and CDR2 (germline): DFQATT, SNEGSKA (reference sequence).

The chain employs TRBV10-3 and TRBJ2-7; 9 bases match TRBD2. This CDR3 region has 14 residues. V lost 10 bases, J lost 0 bases, and 7 bases stayed unmatched. CDR1 is ENHRY, CDR2 SYGVKD, per germline. The CDR3 DNA follows: TGTGCCAGCTCGAGACTAGCGGCCTCCTACGAGCAGTACTTC. Protein product: CASSRLAASYEQYF.